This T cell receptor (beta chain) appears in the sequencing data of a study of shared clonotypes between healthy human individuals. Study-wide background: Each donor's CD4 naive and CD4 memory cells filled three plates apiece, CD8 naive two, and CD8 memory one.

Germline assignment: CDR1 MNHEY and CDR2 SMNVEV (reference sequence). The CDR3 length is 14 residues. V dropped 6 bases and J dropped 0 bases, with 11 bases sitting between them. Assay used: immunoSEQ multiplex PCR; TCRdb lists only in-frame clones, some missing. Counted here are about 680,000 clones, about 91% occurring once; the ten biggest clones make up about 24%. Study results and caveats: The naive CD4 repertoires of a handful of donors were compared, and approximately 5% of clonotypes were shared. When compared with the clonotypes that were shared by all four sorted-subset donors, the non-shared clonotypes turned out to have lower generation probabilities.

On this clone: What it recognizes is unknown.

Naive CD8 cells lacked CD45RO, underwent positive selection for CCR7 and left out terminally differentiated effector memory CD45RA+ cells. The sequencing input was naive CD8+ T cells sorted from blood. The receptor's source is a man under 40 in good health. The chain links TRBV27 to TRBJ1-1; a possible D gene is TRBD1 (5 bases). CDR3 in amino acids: CASRGDSMNTEAFF. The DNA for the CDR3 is TGTGCCAGCAGGGGCGACAGTATGAACACTGAAGCTTTCTTT.